These 16 T cell receptor beta chains were sequenced from one sample in a study of PD-L1 blockade in urothelial cancer (dated by TCRdb to between 2016 and 2019). Library preparation was by the immunoSEQ multiplex PCR assay. In TCRdb, the immuneACCESS table is reduced to in-frame sequences with V and J assigned. These tables do not hold every clone; where another copy was compared, an unresolved V gene accounts for under half, and the others remain unexplained. Recorded for this sample are about 30,000 clones; 80% to 85% of them occurred a single time. Jointly, the top ten make up approximately 2% of the sample. The source material was PBMCs, sampled around atezolizumab (anti-PD-L1) treatment. These receptors came from a man aged 50 or older with urothelial cancer.

J is TRBJ2-5 and V is TRBV5-1; possible D gene TRBD2, 6 bases. V lost 4 bases and J 5 bases, leaving 15 bases between the germline ends. The CDR3 contains 14 residues. Germline values: CDR1 SGHRS, CDR2 YFSETQ. CDR3 nucleotide sequence: TGCGCCAGCAGCCAGGGAGGACTGAGGGAGACCCAGTACTTC. Translating gives CASSQGGLRETQYF.

The chain links TRBV7-9 to TRBJ2-4, with unresolved D. Trimming pared 2 bases from V and 0 bases from J, leaving 8 bases between. Germline-derived CDR1 and CDR2 are SEHNR and FQNEAQ (reference sequence). This CDR3 region has 15 residues. The CDR3 region is CASSLTEIAKNIQYF. For the CDR3, the DNA is TGTGCCAGCAGCTTAACCGAGATAGCCAAAAACATTCAGTACTTC.

To note about this clone: One junction end does not reproduce the germline sequence, and a read error may be involved. This chain links TRBV9 with TRBJ1-3; D is perhaps TRBD1 (5 bases). CDR3 length: 14 residues. Per germline, CDR1 SGDLS and CDR2 YYNGEE. Here the CDR3 DNA reads TGTGCCAGCAGCGTAGCCAGGGATGGAGACACCATATATTTT. It codes for CASSVARDGDTIYF.

This clone was counted a single time. The J gene is TRBJ1-1, the V gene TRBV2; D is ambiguous. Germline loops: CDR1 SNHLY, CDR2 FYNNEI. This CDR3 region has 11 residues. Deletions cut 11 bases from V and 1 base from J, with 8 bases between. The CDR3 sequence is CASQTNTEAFF. Here the CDR3 DNA reads TGTGCCTCACAGACGAACACTGAAGCTTTCTTT.

This clone appeared a single time. This sequence joins TRBV5-6 and TRBJ1-6; the D is unclear. CDR1 SGHDT and CDR2 YYEEEE come from the germline V gene. V was cut by 7 bases and J by 0 bases, with 11 bases left in between. The CDR3 has 15 residues. The DNA of the CDR3 is TGTGCCAGCGGCTGGAGGAGCTCCTATAATTCACCCCTCCACTTT. This sequence encodes CASGWRSSYNSPLHF.

This chain joins TRBV27 and TRBJ2-7, with D possibly being TRBD2 (5 bases). The V gene's germline CDR1 is MNHEY and CDR2 SMNVEV (reference sequence). Between the trimmed V and J ends, which lost 6 bases and 0 bases, there was a span of 27 bases. The CDR3 is made up of 19 amino acids. CDR3 residues: CASRSTGWGSEFSSYEQYF. As DNA, the CDR3 is TGTGCCAGCAGATCAACCGGGTGGGGTAGCGAGTTCTCCTCCTACGAGCAGTACTTC.

This clone was counted a few times. The CDR3 sequence: CASSDGDFYNEQFF. In nucleotides, the CDR3 is TGTGCCAGCAGTGATGGGGACTTCTACAATGAGCAGTTCTTC. The rearrangement joins TRBV6-1 to TRBJ2-1; D may be TRBD2 (6 bases). Per germline, CDR1 MNHNS and CDR2 SASEGT. V lost 3 bases, J lost 3 bases, and 9 bases lay in between. The CDR3 spans 14 residues.

This rearrangement joins TRBV9 to TRBJ2-5, with D unresolved. V was clipped by 3 bases and J by 1 base, with 7 bases between them. The CDR3 loop spans 13 amino acids. CDR1 and CDR2 (germline): SGDLS, YYNGEE. The CDR3 region has the DNA TGTGCCAGCAGCGCAGGAATCCAAGAGACCCAGTACTTC. This translates into CASSAGIQETQYF. Combining the CDR3 with reference TRBV9 and TRBJ2-5 gives the whole variable domain DSGVTQTPKHLITATGQRVTLRCSPRSGDLSVYWYQQSLDQGLQFLIQYYNGEERAKGNILERFSAQQFPDLHSELNLSSLELGDSALYFCASSAGIQETQYFGPGTRLLVL.

V is TRBV4-2 and J is TRBJ1-4; 9 bases fit TRBD1. There are 17 residues in the CDR3. The germline V gene has CDR1 LGHNA and CDR2 YNFKEQ. Losses at the gene ends were 0 bases for V and 11 bases for J; bases not matched to a gene: 13. The CDR3 loop reads CASSQEPYGTGLYKLFF. Written as DNA, the CDR3 is TGTGCCAGCAGCCAAGAACCCTACGGGACAGGGCTGTATAAACTGTTTTTT.

This sequence joins TRBV15 and TRBJ1-3, with D perhaps matching TRBD1 (5 bases). The CDR3 loop spans 15 amino acids. From germline, CDR1 is LNHNV and CDR2 YYDKDF (reference sequence). Trimming took off 0 bases at V and 2 bases at J, with 8 bases between the two ends. The CDR3 nucleotides are TGTGCCACCAGCAGAGATCGGGGGGCTGGAAACACCATATATTTT. Translated, it gives CATSRDRGAGNTIYF.

V usage is TRBV4-2 and J usage is TRBJ2-5; TRBD2 matches 11 bases. Trimming took 2 bases from V and 1 from J; bases not matched to a gene: 3. The CDR3 consists of 16 residues. CDR1 LGHNA and CDR2 YNFKEQ come from the germline V gene. CDR3 amino acids: CASSQFSGGGQETQYF. The CDR3 nucleotides read TGTGCCAGCAGCCAATTTAGCGGGGGGGGCCAAGAGACCCAGTACTTC.

The chain employs TRBV29-1 and TRBJ1-5, with 8 bases identical to TRBD1. Per germline, CDR1 SQVTM and CDR2 ANQGSEA. J was trimmed by 4 bases and V by 4 bases; bases with no gene match: 3. The CDR3 consists of 13 residues. CDR3 in DNA: TGCAGCGTTGGACAGGGGCCTAATCAGCCCCAGCATTTT. Protein product: CSVGQGPNQPQHF.

V and J are TRBV18 and TRBJ1-6, with D possibly being TRBD1 (5 bases). Germline CDR1 is KGHSH and CDR2 is LQKENI. The CDR3 totals 14 residues. Trimming took 4 bases from V and 9 from J, leaving 13 bases between them. The DNA for the CDR3 is TGTGCCAGCTCACAACGACAGCCAACTTCACCCCTCCACTTT. Protein sequence: CASSQRQPTSPLHF.

CDR3 sequence: CASSTDTYEQYF. CDR3 nucleotide sequence: TGTGCCAGCAGCACAGATACCTACGAGCAGTACTTC. The chain combines TRBV11-2 with TRBJ2-7, with D uncertain. Trimming took off 5 bases at V and 2 bases at J, with 7 bases between the two ends. Germline V gene sequence: CDR1 SGHAT, CDR2 FQNNGV. This CDR3 region has 12 residues.

In this sample, this clone turned up a few times. The V call is TRBV29-1, the J call TRBJ2-3; maybe TRBD2 (6 bases). Germline V lookup: CDR1 SQVTM, CDR2 ANQGSEA. The CDR3 runs to 12 residues. With 8 bases removed from V and 3 bases from J, the gap between germline ends came to 12 bases. The CDR3 DNA is TGCAGCTCAAGGGGAGGTACAGATACGCAGTATTTT. Translating gives CSSRGGTDTQYF.

This clone occurred once. This chain joins TRBV18 and TRBJ2-4; no clear D. V was pared by 3 bases and J by 5 bases, with 11 bases between. The CDR3 spans 14 residues. Germline CDR1 and CDR2: KGHSH and LQKENI. The DNA of the CDR3 is TGTGCCAGCTCACCCCTAGACTCGCAAAACATTCAGTACTTC. Its protein product is CASSPLDSQNIQYF. Together with reference TRBV18 and TRBJ2-4, the CDR3 gives the full variable domain: NAGVMQNPRHLVRRRGQEARLRCSPMKGHSHVYWYRQLPEEGLKFMVYLQKENIIDESGMPKERFSAEFPKEGPSILRIQQVVRGDSAAYFCASSPLDSQNIQYFGAGTRLSVL.